These 12 T cell receptor beta chains were all obtained from the same sample, sequenced in a study of PD-1 blockade in classical Hodgkin lymphoma. Here immunoSEQ multiplex PCR was the method, and the copy in TCRdb shows in-frame clones only, minus some. The sample has under 100,000 clones; 92% are singletons. Brentuximab vedotin exposure varied, and every patient relapsed after autologous stem cell transplantation. The source was peripheral blood mononuclear cells (PBMCs), collected before the second cycle of nivolumab. The receptor source for this set is a human donor with classical Hodgkin lymphoma.

The gene calls are TRBV5-1 and TRBJ2-1, with D unresolved. CDR3 size: 15 residues. Germline V gene sequence: CDR1 SGHRS, CDR2 YFSETQ. V was shortened by 3 bases and J by 0 bases, with 10 bases between the two germline ends. CDR3 sequence: CASSYEAISYNEQFF. The CDR3 DNA reads as TGCGCCAGCAGCTACGAGGCTATCTCCTACAATGAGCAGTTCTTC.

On this clone itself: At one boundary the junction diverges from the germline segment, which might be a read error. The chain couples TRBV5-3 to TRBJ1-1, with no clear D. TRBV5-3 is marked as an open reading frame, function uncertain. The CDR3 length is 15 residues. The CDR3 is CASSFGSTSYTEAFF. DNA of the CDR3: TGTGCCAGCAGCTTCGGCTCAACAAGCTACACTGAAGCTTTCTTT.

This chain links TRBV6-6 with TRBJ2-2; tentative D call: TRBD1 (6 bases). Trimming took off 0 bases at V and 8 bases at J, with 13 bases between the two ends. Germline CDR1 reads MNHNY; CDR2 reads SVGAGI (reference sequence). The CDR3 runs to 15 residues. CDR3 in amino acids: CASSYSRTQGGELFF. CDR3 nucleotide sequence: TGTGCCAGCAGTTACTCTCGGACCCAGGGGGGGGAGCTGTTTTTT.

This rearrangement joins TRBV7-2 to TRBJ1-2; D is unresolved. V was pared by 6 bases and J by 4 bases, with 6 bases between. Germline V CDR1 and CDR2: SGHTA, FQGNSA. The CDR3 runs to 11 residues. The CDR3 protein is CASRKTYGYTF. CDR3 sequence (DNA): TGTGCCAGCAGAAAGACCTATGGCTACACCTTC.

The genes are TRBV7-9 and TRBJ2-1; no definite D call. The CDR3 contains 13 residues. V lost 5 bases and J 5 bases, leaving 10 bases between the germline ends. In germline, CDR1 is SEHNR, CDR2 FQNEAQ (reference sequence). Written as DNA, the CDR3 is TGTGCCAGCAGCCCAACGACTGACAATGAGCAGTTCTTC. As protein: CASSPTTDNEQFF.

The chain combines TRBV7-9 with TRBJ2-1, with D possibly TRBD2 on 5 matching bases. This CDR3 is 12 amino acids long. Per germline, CDR1 SEHNR and CDR2 FQNEAQ (reference sequence). Trimming took off 8 bases at V and 7 bases at J, with 12 bases between the two ends. For the CDR3, the DNA is TGTGCCAGCGAGAGGGAGCGGAATGAGCAGTTCTTC. Translation: CASERERNEQFF.

This clone was recorded only once. CDR3 in amino acids: CASSIDQTQKAHGSNQPQHF. The CDR3 nucleotides are TGTGCCAGTAGTATAGATCAAACCCAAAAGGCCCATGGATCAAATCAGCCCCAGCATTTT. The chain uses TRBV19 and TRBJ1-5; D unclear. The germline V and J ends were trimmed by 0 bases and 4 bases, with 25 bases remaining between them. CDR3 length: 20 residues. From germline, CDR1 is LNHDA and CDR2 SQIVND (reference sequence).

This chain connects TRBV9 to TRBJ2-7; TRBD2 agrees at 10 bases. The V segment lost 4 bases and the J segment 5 bases; nucleotides outside the gene matches: 3. This CDR3 contains 13 residues. CDR1 is SGDLS and CDR2 is YYNGEE in the germline V gene. CDR3 nucleotide sequence: TGTGCCAGCAGCTTAGGGACTAGCGACGAGCAGTACTTC. Translation: CASSLGTSDEQYF.

The V gene is TRBV7-2, the J gene TRBJ1-1; possibly TRBD1 for D (5 bases). Germline-derived CDR1 and CDR2 are SGHTA and FQGNSA. CDR3 length: 13 residues. V was shortened by 5 bases and J by 7 bases, with 14 bases between the two germline ends. The CDR3 bases are TGTGCCAGCAGCCACAACAGGAGATTTGAAGCTTTCTTT. It specifies CASSHNRRFEAFF.

The chain combines TRBV6-4 with TRBJ2-7, with D unclear. CDR1 and CDR2 from the germline V gene are MRHNA and SNTAGT. Deletions cut 0 bases from V and 3 bases from J, with 15 bases between. This CDR3 is 16 amino acids long. The DNA for the CDR3 is TGTGCCAGCAGTGACTCGGAAGTCCCAGGAAGCTACGAGCAGTACTTC. As protein: CASSDSEVPGSYEQYF.

This chain joins TRBV27 and TRBJ2-1; no clear D gene. V was pared by 5 bases and J by 6 bases, with 14 bases between. CDR3 size: 14 residues. Germline V CDR1 and CDR2: MNHEY, SMNVEV (reference sequence). CDR3 sequence reads: CASSPSGGGNEQFF. CDR3 coding DNA: TGTGCCAGCAGTCCCTCGGGTGGCGGCAATGAGCAGTTCTTC.

V is TRBV6-5 and J is TRBJ2-7; maybe TRBD1 (6 bases). The CDR3 covers 15 residues. Germline V gene data show CDR1 as MNHEY and CDR2 as SVGAGI. The V gene lost 0 bases and the J gene lost 3 bases, with 12 bases spanning the gap. DNA of the CDR3: TGTGCCAGCAGTTACTCGTGGGACACGGGCTACGAGCAGTACTTC. It encodes CASSYSWDTGYEQYF.